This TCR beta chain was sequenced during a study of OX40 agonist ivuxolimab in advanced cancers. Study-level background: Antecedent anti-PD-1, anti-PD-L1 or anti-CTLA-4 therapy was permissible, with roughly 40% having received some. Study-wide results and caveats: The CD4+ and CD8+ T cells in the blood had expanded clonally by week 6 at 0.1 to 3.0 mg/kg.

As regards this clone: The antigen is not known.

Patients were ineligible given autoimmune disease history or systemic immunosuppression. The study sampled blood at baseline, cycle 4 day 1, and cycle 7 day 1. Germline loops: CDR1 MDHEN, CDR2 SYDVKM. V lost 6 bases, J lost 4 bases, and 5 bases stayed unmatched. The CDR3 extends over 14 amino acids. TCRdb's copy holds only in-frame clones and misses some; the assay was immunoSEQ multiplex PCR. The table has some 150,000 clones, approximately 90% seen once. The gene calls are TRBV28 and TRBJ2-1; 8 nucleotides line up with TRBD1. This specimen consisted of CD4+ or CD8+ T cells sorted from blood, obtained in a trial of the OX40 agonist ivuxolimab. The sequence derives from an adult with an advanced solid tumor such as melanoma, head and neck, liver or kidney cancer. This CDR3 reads CASRGTGTYNEQFF. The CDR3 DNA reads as TGTGCCAGCAGGGGGACAGGCACGTACAATGAGCAGTTCTTC.